This TCR beta chain came from a study of somatic mutations in cytotoxic T cells in rheumatoid arthritis. On the study more broadly: Certain V beta antibody-stained T-cell populations, V beta1+ cells sequenced for TCRB among them, were flow-sorted to nearly 100% purity.

CDR1 and CDR2 (germline): SQVTM, ANQGSEA. The V and J ends lost 4 bases and 4 bases respectively, with 15 bases between them. This CDR3 spans 14 amino acids. The protocol was immunoSEQ multiplex PCR, while the TCRdb copy is restricted to in-frame clones and leaves out a portion. The repertoire includes 6,000 to 8,500 clones, about 75% of them detected once, and about 40% sits in the top ten. As to this clone: Antigen specificity is unknown.

Study-wide results and caveats: Patients with rheumatoid arthritis did not differ significantly from age-matched healthy controls in CD8+ T-cell clonality.

The material sequenced was CD8+ T cells sorted from blood. This TCR derives from a woman aged 60-75 years in good health. The chain is built from TRBV29-1 and TRBJ2-3; D remains ambiguous. The CDR3 loop reads CSVGVPHGADTQYF. The CDR3 region has the DNA TGCAGCGTTGGGGTTCCTCACGGAGCAGATACGCAGTATTTT.